This T cell receptor beta chain was documented in a study of blood T cell repertoires in COVID-19. CDR1 and CDR2 (germline): SGHVS, FQNEAQ. Trimming removed 2 bases at V and 6 bases at J, with 20 bases between. There are 17 residues in the CDR3. Assay: immunoSEQ multiplex PCR; the TCRdb copy retains only in-frame clones and omits some. The data contain 200,000 to 250,000 clones, roughly 80% of them singletons. The V and J genes are TRBV7-8 and TRBJ1-5; the D gene is possibly TRBD1 (6 bases). This sequence was found in a man aged 60 to 75 who had recovered from COVID-19. The sequenced sample consisted of PBMCs or T cells enriched from blood (not recorded which). In DNA, the CDR3 is TGTGCCAGCAGCTTACGCCGAATCTCAGGGGAAGGTCAGCCCCAGCATTTT. This codes for CASSLRRISGEGQPQHF.